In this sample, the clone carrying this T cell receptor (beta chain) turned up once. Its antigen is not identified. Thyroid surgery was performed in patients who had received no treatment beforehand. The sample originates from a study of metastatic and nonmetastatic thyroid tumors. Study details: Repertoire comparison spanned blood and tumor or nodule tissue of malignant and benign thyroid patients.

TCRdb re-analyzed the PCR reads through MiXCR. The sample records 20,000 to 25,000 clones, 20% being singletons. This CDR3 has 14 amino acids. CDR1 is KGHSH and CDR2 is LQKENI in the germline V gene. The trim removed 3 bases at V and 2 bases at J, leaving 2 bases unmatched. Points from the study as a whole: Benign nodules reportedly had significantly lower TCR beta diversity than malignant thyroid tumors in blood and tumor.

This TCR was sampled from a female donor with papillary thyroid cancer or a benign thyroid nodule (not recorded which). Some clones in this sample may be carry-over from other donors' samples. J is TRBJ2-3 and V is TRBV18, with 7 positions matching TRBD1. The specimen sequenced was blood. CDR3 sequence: CASSPGTDTDTQYF. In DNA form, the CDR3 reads TGTGCCAGCTCACCCGGGACAGACACAGATACGCAGTATTTT.